Shown below are 8 T cell receptor beta chains from a single sample sequenced in a study of blood T cells in healthy people across ages (dated by TCRdb to about 2015). Receptors were amplified or captured by 5' RACE. TCRdb shows the sequencer as Illumina HiSeq 2500. The second PCR ran for roughly 6 to 11 cycles and used a J-beta primer mix along with a sample-barcoded 5' primer. TCRdb trimmed the raw reads at Q25, called clones with MiXCR and kept productive beta chains. One record per CDR3 amino acid sequence lists the most common genes and DNA. The sample table records some 730,000 distinct CDR3 sequences; approximately 21% of these occur just once. Around a fifth of the sample is taken by the ten largest. The sequenced sample consisted of blood. All receptors come from a man in his 70s in good health.

The rearrangement uses TRBV12-3 or TRBV12-4 and TRBJ2-5, with TRBD1 as a possible D gene (6 bases). The assigned J gene may be wrong: the sequence end matches TRBJ2-7 better. This CDR3 has 15 amino acids. In DNA form, the CDR3 reads TGTGCCAGCAGATTGAGGGGGTCACACTCCTACGAGCAGTACTTC. The encoded protein is CASRLRGSHSYEQYF.

The V and J genes are TRBV28 and TRBJ1-6, with TRBD1 matching over 9 bases. Looked up from germline, CDR1 is MDHEN and CDR2 is SYDVKM. CDR3 length: 13 residues. The ends lost 7 bases at V and 9 bases at J; junction bases unmatched: 4. The CDR3 loop reads CASNRGQVSPLHF. The CDR3 coding sequence is TGTGCCAGCAACAGGGGGCAGGTTTCACCCCTCCACTTT.

The table lists this clonotype with many counts. This sequence joins TRBV29-1 and TRBJ2-3; no clear D gene. With 7 bases removed from V and 5 bases from J, the gap between germline ends came to 13 bases. Germline CDR1 is SQVTM and CDR2 is ANQGSEA. The CDR3 has 12 residues. The CDR3 loop reads CSAGEYKDTQYF. For the CDR3, the DNA is TGCAGCGCCGGAGAGTATAAAGATACGCAGTATTTT.

This clonotype occurred a few times. This chain uses TRBV5-1 with TRBJ2-5; either TRBD1 or TRBD2 may supply D (5 bases each). The DNA matches TRBJ2-1 better at its end, which makes the J call doubtful. CDR1 SGHRS and CDR2 YFSETQ come from the germline V gene. There are 14 residues in the CDR3. In DNA form, the CDR3 reads TGCGCCAGCAGTTGGGGGACCACCTACAATGAGCAGTTCTTC. This encodes CASSWGTTYNEQFF.

The sample holds a few counts of this clonotype. The chain joins TRBV12-3 or TRBV12-4 to TRBJ2-2; D is ambiguous. Deletions cut 6 bases from V and 2 bases from J, with 7 bases between. The CDR3 contains 13 residues. The CDR3 spells CASSRPNTGELFF. The CDR3 nucleotides read TGTGCCAGCAGCAGGCCAAACACCGGGGAGCTGTTTTTT.

In this sample, this clonotype turned up many times. A junction boundary mismatches the germline segment, possibly from a read error. The gene calls are TRBV7-3 and TRBJ2-3, with a weak D call TRBD1 (5 bases). The CDR3 length is 13 residues. Germline V gene sequence: CDR1 SGHTA, CDR2 FQGTGA. DNA for the CDR3: TGCGCCAGCAGCTTGGGGCAGGCAGATACGCAGTATTTT. This sequence encodes CASSLGQADTQYF. Supplemented by reference TRBV7-3 and TRBJ2-3, the full variable domain reads GAGVSQTPSNKVTEKGKYVELRCDPISGHTALYWYRQSLGQGPEFLIYFQGTGAADDSGLPNDRFFAVRPEGSVSTLKIQRTERGDSAVYLCASSLGQADTQYFGPGTRLTVL.

The CDR3 protein is CASSLKGRDIDTQYF. The DNA for the CDR3 is TGTGCCAGCAGCTTAAAGGGTAGGGATATCGATACGCAGTATTTT. This chain joins TRBV7-3 and TRBJ2-3; D gene ambiguous. The CDR3 loop spans 15 amino acids. Germline CDR1 and CDR2: SGHTA and FQGTGA. The ends were cut back, 1 base at V and 6 bases at J, with 14 bases in the middle.

The chain uses TRBV29-1 and TRBJ2-1; either TRBD1 or TRBD2 may supply D (5 bases each). The germline V gene has CDR1 SQVTM and CDR2 ANQGSEA. V dropped 4 bases and J dropped 7 bases, with 32 bases sitting between them. This CDR3 comprises 19 residues. As DNA, the CDR3 is TGCAGCGTTGTCGCCGCCCGGGACCGGCAGGGATTTATTCGGAATGAGCAGTTCTTC. Protein sequence: CSVVAARDRQGFIRNEQFF.